These T cell receptor beta chains were read from a single sample in a study of blood T cell repertoires in COVID-19. The data were produced by immunoSEQ multiplex PCR, yet TCRdb's version contains in-frame clones alone and is incomplete. The sample gives some 95,000 clones, about 86% of which show up once; approximately 1.3% is in the top ten. Sequenced sample: peripheral blood. The receptors were sampled from a man older than 75 with active or convalescent COVID-19. Each CDR3 is given with its conserved first and last residue. The D gene is left open where the match is weak. Some rows have no size entry. The others give once, few or many, or a class for an expanded clone.

j_gene: TRBJ2-3
d_gene: .
v_gene: TRBV18
abundance: .
len: 12
CDR3nt: TGTGCCGTGGGGGCGAGCACAGATACGCAGTATTTT
CDR3aa: CAVGASTDTQYF

j_gene: TRBJ2-7
d_gene: .
v_gene: TRBV30
abundance: .
len: 17
CDR3nt: TGTGCCTGGAGTGTCGGAGGCAGTCCCGCGCCGGGTAACGAGCAGTACTTC
CDR3aa: CAWSVGGSPAPGNEQYF

j_gene: TRBJ2-7
d_gene: TRBD2
v_gene: TRBV5-1
abundance: .
len: 16
CDR3nt: TGCGCCAGCACCCCCGCTGGGACTAGCCTTTCCTACGAGCAGTACTTC
CDR3aa: CASTPAGTSLSYEQYF

j_gene: TRBJ2-7
d_gene: TRBD2
v_gene: TRBV7-2
abundance: .
len: 14
CDR3nt: TGTGCCAGCAGCCCAGGACTAGCGGGCTACGAGCAGTACTTC
CDR3aa: CASSPGLAGYEQYF

j_gene: TRBJ2-7
d_gene: .
v_gene: TRBV5-1
abundance: .
len: 14
CDR3nt: TGCGCCAGCAGCTTGGATCCGGGGGTCTACGAGCAGTACTTC
CDR3aa: CASSLDPGVYEQYF

j_gene: TRBJ2-7
d_gene: .
v_gene: TRBV27
abundance: few
len: 13
CDR3nt: TGTGCCAGCAGCCCAGGCCAGCCCTACGAGCAGTACTTC
CDR3aa: CASSPGQPYEQYF

j_gene: TRBJ1-1
d_gene: .
v_gene: TRBV12-3/TRBV12-4
abundance: .
len: 13
CDR3nt: TGTGCCAGCAGCATTGAGCGGGGGACTGAAGCTTTCTTT
CDR3aa: CASSIERGTEAFF

j_gene: TRBJ2-7
d_gene: .
v_gene: TRBV7-8
abundance: .
len: 15
CDR3nt: TGTGCCAGCAGCTTAATGTCCGGGAGTGTTTACGAGCAGTACTTC
CDR3aa: CASSLMSGSVYEQYF

j_gene: TRBJ1-5
d_gene: TRBD1
v_gene: TRBV19
abundance: .
len: 14
CDR3nt: TGTGCCAGTAGCCGGGACAGTAGCAATCAGCCCCAGCATTTT
CDR3aa: CASSRDSSNQPQHF

j_gene: TRBJ2-4
d_gene: TRBD2
v_gene: TRBV6-5
abundance: once
len: 16
CDR3nt: TGTGCCAGCAGTTCCCGCCCGGGAGGGCCACAAAACATTCAGTACTTC
CDR3aa: CASSSRPGGPQNIQYF